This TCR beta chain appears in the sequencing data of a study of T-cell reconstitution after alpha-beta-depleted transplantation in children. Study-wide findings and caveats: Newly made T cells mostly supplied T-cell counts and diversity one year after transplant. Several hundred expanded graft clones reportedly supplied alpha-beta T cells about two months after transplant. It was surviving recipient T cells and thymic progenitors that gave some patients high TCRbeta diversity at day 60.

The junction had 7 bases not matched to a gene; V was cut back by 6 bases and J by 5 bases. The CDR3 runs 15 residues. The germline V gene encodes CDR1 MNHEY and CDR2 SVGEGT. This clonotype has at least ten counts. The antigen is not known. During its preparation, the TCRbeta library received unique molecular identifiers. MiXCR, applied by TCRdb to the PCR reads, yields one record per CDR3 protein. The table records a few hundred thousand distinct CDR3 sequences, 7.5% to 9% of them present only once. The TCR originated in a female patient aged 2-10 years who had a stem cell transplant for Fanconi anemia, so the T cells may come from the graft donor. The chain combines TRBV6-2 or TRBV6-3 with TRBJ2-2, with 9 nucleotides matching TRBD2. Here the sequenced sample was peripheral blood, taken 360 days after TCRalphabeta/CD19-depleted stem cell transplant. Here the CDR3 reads CASRAGGSSTGELFF. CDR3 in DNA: TGTGCCAGCAGAGCGGGGGGCTCATCGACCGGGGAGCTGTTTTTT.